This is a list of T cell receptor beta chains from one sample in a study of regulatory T cells in long-lasting Graves disease. TCRdb ran MiXCR on the multiplex PCR reads and lists one entry per CDR3 protein. Of about 460,000 distinct CDR3 sequences in the sample, 22% were seen once. The sequencing used peripheral blood mononuclear cells (PBMCs), collected when the disease was refractory, from a patient treated with antithyroid drugs. Source of these receptors: a female donor with Graves disease. Both conserved end residues are part of each CDR3. A D gene is named only where the DNA matches it firmly. Clone size is not always given. Where it is, it says once, few, many or a class for expanded clones.

J gene: TRBJ1-6; V gene: TRBV3-1; clone size: few; D gene: TRBD1; CDR3 protein: CASSPQTGDNSPLHF; CDR3 DNA: TGTGCCAGCAGCCCCCAGACAGGGGATAATTCACCCCTCCACTTT
J gene: TRBJ2-2; V gene: TRBV28; clone size: many; D gene: NA; CDR3 protein: CASSPYQRENTGELFF; CDR3 DNA: TGTGCCAGCAGTCCCTACCAGCGCGAGAACACCGGGGAGCTGTTTTTT
J gene: TRBJ1-2; V gene: TRBV4-1; clone size: NA; D gene: TRBD1; CDR3 protein: CASSLIAGTGLDGYTF; CDR3 DNA: TGCGCCAGCAGCCTTATAGCCGGGACAGGGCTTGATGGCTACACCTTC
J gene: TRBJ1-2; V gene: TRBV5-1; clone size: few; D gene: TRBD1; CDR3 protein: CASRTGQKAGYTF; CDR3 DNA: TGCGCCAGCAGGACAGGGCAAAAGGCTGGCTACACCTTC
J gene: TRBJ2-7; V gene: TRBV10-3; clone size: few; D gene: NA; CDR3 protein: CAISAGLGAYEQYF; CDR3 DNA: TGTGCCATCAGTGCCGGTTTAGGGGCCTACGAGCAGTACTTC
J gene: TRBJ2-3; V gene: TRBV30; clone size: NA; D gene: TRBD1; CDR3 protein: CAWSVQGATDTQYF; CDR3 DNA: TGTGCCTGGAGTGTACAGGGGGCCACAGATACGCAGTATTTT
J gene: TRBJ1-2; V gene: TRBV28; clone size: many; D gene: NA; CDR3 protein: CASSFDRTELNYGYTF; CDR3 DNA: TGTGCCAGCAGTTTTGACAGAACAGAACTTAACTATGGCTACACCTTC
J gene: TRBJ2-1; V gene: TRBV6-9; clone size: NA; D gene: TRBD2; CDR3 protein: CASSLGTSGDNEQFF; CDR3 DNA: TGTGCCAGCAGTTTGGGGACTAGCGGCGACAATGAGCAGTTCTTC
J gene: TRBJ2-5; V gene: TRBV2; clone size: many; D gene: TRBD1; CDR3 protein: CASNPDRGRETQYF; CDR3 DNA: TGTGCCAGCAATCCCGACAGGGGGCGCGAGACCCAGTACTTC
J gene: TRBJ2-2; V gene: TRBV7-9; clone size: NA; D gene: TRBD2; CDR3 protein: CASSLISGGAPGELFF; CDR3 DNA: TGTGCCAGCAGCTTAATCAGCGGGGGGGCTCCCGGGGAGCTGTTTTTT
J gene: TRBJ1-2; V gene: TRBV3-1; clone size: NA; D gene: NA; CDR3 protein: CASSQVKTGYGYTF; CDR3 DNA: TGTGCCAGCAGCCAAGTTAAGACAGGCTATGGCTACACCTTC
J gene: TRBJ2-1; V gene: TRBV20-1; clone size: many; D gene: TRBD2; CDR3 protein: CSAKTSGYNEQFF; CDR3 DNA: TGCAGTGCTAAGACTAGCGGTTACAATGAGCAGTTCTTC
J gene: TRBJ2-7; V gene: TRBV6-5; clone size: NA; D gene: NA; CDR3 protein: CASSSGFSGYEQYF; CDR3 DNA: TGTGCCAGCAGTTCTGGTTTTTCCGGGTACGAGCAGTACTTC
J gene: TRBJ1-6; V gene: TRBV7-2; clone size: NA; D gene: NA; CDR3 protein: CASSLGWGGNSPLHF; CDR3 DNA: TGTGCCAGCAGCTTAGGGTGGGGCGGTAATTCACCCCTCCACTTT
J gene: TRBJ2-7; V gene: TRBV9; clone size: few; D gene: NA; CDR3 protein: CASSVAGSVVYEQYF; CDR3 DNA: TGTGCCAGCAGCGTAGCAGGGAGTGTGGTCTACGAGCAGTACTTC
J gene: TRBJ2-6; V gene: TRBV12-3/TRBV12-4; clone size: NA; D gene: NA; CDR3 protein: CASRQSYSGANVLTF; CDR3 DNA: TGTGCCAGCAGGCAAAGTTACTCTGGGGCCAACGTCCTGACTTTC
J gene: TRBJ2-5; V gene: TRBV24-1; clone size: NA; D gene: NA; CDR3 protein: CATSGPGQETQYF; CDR3 DNA: TGTGCCACCAGTGGGCCTGGACAGGAGACCCAGTACTTC
J gene: TRBJ1-4; V gene: TRBV6-5; clone size: few; D gene: NA; CDR3 protein: CASSSLDRSTNEKLFF; CDR3 DNA: TGTGCCAGCAGTTCCCTCGACCGATCAACTAATGAAAAACTGTTTTTT
J gene: TRBJ1-3; V gene: TRBV30; clone size: NA; D gene: NA; CDR3 protein: CAWRKTSSGNTIYF; CDR3 DNA: TGTGCCTGGAGAAAGACAAGCTCTGGAAACACCATATATTTT
J gene: TRBJ1-3; V gene: TRBV6-1; clone size: NA; D gene: NA; CDR3 protein: CASSEILSSGNTIYF; CDR3 DNA: TGTGCCAGCAGTGAGATTCTGAGCTCTGGAAACACCATATATTTT
J gene: TRBJ2-7; V gene: TRBV20-1; clone size: NA; D gene: TRBD2; CDR3 protein: CSARDAGLAGASEQYF; CDR3 DNA: TGCAGTGCTAGAGACGCCGGACTAGCGGGAGCATCCGAGCAGTACTTC
J gene: TRBJ2-6; V gene: TRBV20-1; clone size: many; D gene: NA; CDR3 protein: CSAITSGANVLTF; CDR3 DNA: TGCAGTGCCATAACTTCTGGGGCCAACGTCCTGACTTTC
J gene: TRBJ2-1; V gene: TRBV27; clone size: NA; D gene: NA; CDR3 protein: CASSLYVANEQFF; CDR3 DNA: TGTGCCAGCAGTTTATACGTAGCGAATGAGCAGTTCTTC
J gene: TRBJ1-4; V gene: TRBV7-7; clone size: many; D gene: TRBD1; CDR3 protein: CASSLDRGPNEKLFF; CDR3 DNA: TGTGCTAGCAGCTTGGACAGGGGACCTAATGAAAAACTGTTTTTT
J gene: TRBJ1-5; V gene: TRBV12-3/TRBV12-4; clone size: NA; D gene: TRBD1; CDR3 protein: CASSYLGQGGRPQHF; CDR3 DNA: TGTGCCAGCAGTTACCTCGGACAGGGGGGGCGGCCCCAGCATTTT
J gene: TRBJ1-1; V gene: TRBV3-2; clone size: NA; D gene: NA; CDR3 protein: CAVEGNTEAFF; CDR3 DNA: TGTGCCGTCGAGGGTAACACTGAAGCTTTCTTT
J gene: TRBJ2-7; V gene: TRBV18; clone size: NA; D gene: NA; CDR3 protein: CASSPGAEGYEQYF; CDR3 DNA: TGTGCCAGCTCACCAGGCGCAGAGGGCTACGAGCAGTACTTC
J gene: TRBJ1-2; V gene: TRBV7-2; clone size: many; D gene: NA; CDR3 protein: CASSFYRDGEGYTF; CDR3 DNA: TGTGCCAGCAGCTTCTACCGGGACGGGGAGGGCTACACCTTC
J gene: TRBJ2-5; V gene: TRBV27; clone size: many; D gene: TRBD1; CDR3 protein: CASGETGDQETQYF; CDR3 DNA: TGTGCCAGCGGAGAAACAGGGGATCAAGAGACCCAGTACTTC
J gene: TRBJ1-2; V gene: TRBV25-1; clone size: NA; D gene: TRBD1; CDR3 protein: CASSDTGARRRYTF; CDR3 DNA: TGTGCCAGCAGCGATACAGGGGCCCGGCGGCGCTACACCTTC
J gene: TRBJ2-1; V gene: TRBV27; clone size: NA; D gene: TRBD1; CDR3 protein: CASSFGQGSEQFF; CDR3 DNA: TGTGCCAGCAGTTTCGGACAGGGGAGTGAGCAGTTCTTC
J gene: TRBJ2-7; V gene: TRBV15; clone size: many; D gene: NA; CDR3 protein: CATSFEGGREQYF; CDR3 DNA: TGTGCCACCAGCTTCGAAGGGGGTCGCGAGCAGTACTTC
J gene: TRBJ1-2; V gene: TRBV28; clone size: many; D gene: NA; CDR3 protein: CASSPTGGRHYGYTF; CDR3 DNA: TGTGCCAGCTCCCCGACGGGGGGCAGGCACTATGGCTACACCTTC
J gene: TRBJ1-4; V gene: TRBV7-9; clone size: NA; D gene: NA; CDR3 protein: CASSLVGTNEKLFF; CDR3 DNA: TGTGCCAGCAGCTTAGTCGGTACTAATGAAAAACTGTTTTTT
J gene: TRBJ1-2; V gene: TRBV14; clone size: NA; D gene: NA; CDR3 protein: CASSQGPRAAHGYTF; CDR3 DNA: TGTGCCAGCAGCCAAGGCCCGAGGGCAGCGCACGGCTACACCTTC
J gene: TRBJ2-2; V gene: TRBV13; clone size: few; D gene: NA; CDR3 protein: CASSFRHHRGGAGELFF; CDR3 DNA: TGTGCCAGCAGCTTCCGCCACCACAGGGGGGGAGCCGGGGAGCTGTTTTTT
J gene: TRBJ1-1; V gene: TRBV20-1; clone size: NA; D gene: NA; CDR3 protein: CSASASGLNTEAFF; CDR3 DNA: TGCAGTGCTAGCGCCTCCGGGCTGAACACTGAAGCTTTCTTT
J gene: TRBJ1-4; V gene: TRBV7-6; clone size: NA; D gene: NA; CDR3 protein: CASSLFPSPNEKLFF; CDR3 DNA: TGTGCCAGCAGCTTATTCCCCAGTCCCAATGAAAAACTGTTTTTT
J gene: TRBJ1-3; V gene: TRBV5-1; clone size: NA; D gene: NA; CDR3 protein: CASSLSNSPGNTIYF; CDR3 DNA: TGCGCCAGCAGCTTGTCGAATTCGCCGGGAAACACCATATATTTT
J gene: TRBJ2-1; V gene: TRBV20-1; clone size: few; D gene: NA; CDR3 protein: CSAPASRYNEQFF; CDR3 DNA: TGCAGTGCCCCGGCTAGCCGTTACAATGAGCAGTTCTTC
J gene: TRBJ2-6; V gene: TRBV29-1; clone size: many; D gene: NA; CDR3 protein: CSVLTSGANVLTF; CDR3 DNA: TGCAGCGTTCTTACCTCTGGGGCCAACGTCCTGACTTTC
J gene: TRBJ2-5; V gene: TRBV19; clone size: once; D gene: TRBD2; CDR3 protein: CASSIASGGVETQYF; CDR3 DNA: TGTGCCAGTAGTATAGCAAGCGGGGGAGTCGAGACCCAGTACTTC
J gene: TRBJ2-2; V gene: TRBV19; clone size: few; D gene: NA; CDR3 protein: CASKSRNRDFVGGTNTGELFF; CDR3 DNA: TGTGCCAGTAAAAGTCGGAATAGGGACTTCGTAGGAGGTACGAACACCGGGGAGCTGTTTTTT
J gene: TRBJ2-2; V gene: TRBV2; clone size: few; D gene: NA; CDR3 protein: CASRAYRGIGELFF; CDR3 DNA: TGTGCCAGCAGGGCATATCGGGGAATCGGGGAGCTGTTTTTT
J gene: TRBJ2-7; V gene: TRBV28; clone size: many; D gene: TRBD1; CDR3 protein: CASSWGQGHPYEQYF; CDR3 DNA: TGTGCCAGCAGTTGGGGACAGGGCCACCCCTACGAGCAGTACTTC